The source of this T cell receptor (beta chain) is a study of cytomegalovirus exposure and HLA in healthy donors. It was with 60 Vbeta and 13 Jbeta primers that the PCR ran. The data were produced by immunoSEQ multiplex PCR, yet TCRdb's version contains in-frame clones alone and is incomplete. The table has just under 150,000 clones, around 80% seen once; the top ten hold 2.5% to 3.5%. Turning to this clone: Its cognate antigen is unknown.

This CDR3 has 14 amino acids. V lost 5 bases to trimming and J lost 0 bases, with 11 bases between them. Germline loops: CDR1 MDHEN, CDR2 SYDVKM. Study-wide points: Being productive about 87% or about 30% of the time was typical of most TCR beta V segments in an earlier analysis. The classifier reportedly diagnosed cytomegalovirus status with high specificity and sensitivity.

The sample comprised PBMCs. This receptor was identified in a woman in her thirties in good health and CMV-seronegative. This chain joins TRBV28 and TRBJ2-7; D ambiguous. The CDR3 sequence: CASSDVSDSYEQYF. The CDR3 bases are TGTGCCAGCAGTGATGTAAGCGACTCCTACGAGCAGTACTTC.